These T cell receptor beta chains were read from a single sample in a study of cytomegalovirus exposure and HLA in healthy donors. Sequenced by immunoSEQ multiplex PCR; TCRdb stores in-frame clones only, minus some. Counted here are 130,000 to 150,000 clones, 73% occurring once; the ten biggest clones make up around an eighth. Sequencing used PBMCs. The origin of the receptors is a human donor in good health. The CDR3 runs from the conserved cysteine through the conserved F or W. A D gene is named only where the DNA matches it firmly. The listing skips clone size in some rows; elsewhere it reads once, few, many or a size class.

cdr3_aa	cdr3_nt	d_call	clone_size	v_call	j_call
CASSTTSGGADTGELFF	TGTGCCAGCAGCACGACTAGCGGGGGGGCGGACACCGGGGAGCTGTTTTTT	TRBD2	few	TRBV7-9	TRBJ2-2
CAIRKGLAGTTDTQYF	TGTGCCATCAGAAAGGGACTAGCGGGTACCACAGATACGCAGTATTTT	TRBD2	NA	TRBV10-3	TRBJ2-3
CASSPRDRPYYGYTF	TGTGCCAGCAGCCCAAGGGACAGACCCTACTATGGCTACACCTTC	TRBD1	once	TRBV9	TRBJ1-2
CASSSSGGGQPQHF	TGTGCCAGCAGTTCGTCAGGGGGTGGACAGCCCCAGCATTTT	TRBD1	NA	TRBV27	TRBJ1-5
CASSIDINSGNTIYF	TGTGCCAGTAGTATCGACATTAACTCTGGAAACACCATATATTTT	NA	NA	TRBV19	TRBJ1-3
CASRSTGGTEAFF	TGTGCCAGCAGATCGACAGGGGGCACTGAAGCTTTCTTT	TRBD1	once	TRBV2	TRBJ1-1
CASSYERAGGYNEQFF	TGTGCCAGCAGTTACGAGCGAGCGGGAGGTTACAATGAGCAGTTCTTC	TRBD2	NA	TRBV6-5	TRBJ2-1
CASSSRGSPYGELFF	TGTGCCAGCAGCTCTAGGGGCAGCCCTTACGGGGAGCTGTTTTTT	NA	NA	TRBV7-3	TRBJ2-2
CASSIRDRNEKLFF	TGTGCCAGCAGCATCCGGGACAGAAATGAAAAACTGTTTTTT	TRBD1	NA	TRBV11-2	TRBJ1-4
CASSATGGEETQYF	TGCGCCAGCAGCGCGACGGGGGGGGAAGAGACCCAGTACTTC	TRBD2	few	TRBV5-1	TRBJ2-5
CASRRIALWNTEAFF	TGTGCCAGCAGGCGGATAGCACTTTGGAACACTGAAGCTTTCTTT	NA	NA	TRBV27	TRBJ1-1
CASSEGSVANQPQHF	TGTGCCAGCAGTGAAGGGTCCGTAGCAAATCAGCCCCAGCATTTT	NA	NA	TRBV2	TRBJ1-5
CASNDRRTEAFF	TGTGCCAGCAACGACAGGAGAACTGAAGCTTTCTTT	NA	NA	TRBV2	TRBJ1-1
CASRRQGGGETQYF	TGTGCCAGCAGGCGACAGGGCGGTGGGGAGACCCAGTACTTC	TRBD1	few	TRBV6-5	TRBJ2-5
CASKGQSYPGFEAFF	TGTGCCAGTAAGGGACAGTCTTACCCAGGGTTTGAAGCTTTCTTT	TRBD1	few	TRBV19	TRBJ1-1
CASGHSNTEAFF	TGTGCCAGCGGACACTCGAACACTGAAGCTTTCTTT	NA	NA	TRBV2	TRBJ1-1
CASNYLGGGNTEAFF	TGTGCCAGCAATTACTTAGGTGGGGGGAATACTGAAGCTTTCTTT	NA	few	TRBV6-5	TRBJ1-1
CASSVARRGSEQYF	TGTGCCAGCAGCGTAGCAAGGCGGGGATCCGAGCAGTACTTC	NA	NA	TRBV9	TRBJ2-7
CASSQTELNTEAFF	TGTGCCAGCAGCCAAACAGAGCTGAACACTGAAGCTTTCTTT	NA	NA	TRBV14	TRBJ1-1
CASTREGQRPYNEQFF	TGTGCCAGCACAAGGGAAGGACAACGGCCCTACAATGAGCAGTTCTTC	NA	NA	TRBV2	TRBJ2-1
CASSGDGVGAFF	TGTGCCAGCAGTGGTGACGGGGTGGGGGCTTTCTTT	NA	NA	TRBV25-1	TRBJ1-1
CASSPAGGKDSPLHF	TGTGCCAGCAGCCCCGCGGGAGGGAAGGATTCACCCCTCCACTTT	NA	NA	TRBV7-6	TRBJ1-6
CASSTGAGNTIYF	TGTGCCAGCAGTACAGGTGCTGGAAACACCATATATTTT	NA	NA	TRBV27	TRBJ1-3
CAITTDPGETQYF	TGTGCCATCACCACAGACCCTGGGGAGACCCAGTACTTC	NA	once	TRBV10-3	TRBJ2-5
CASSHGGGAGDTQYF	TGTGCCAGCAGTCACGGCGGAGGGGCTGGAGATACGCAGTATTTT	NA	NA	TRBV6-5	TRBJ2-3
CASSLDGQFNQPQHF	TGTGCCAGCAGCTTAGACGGACAGTTCAATCAGCCCCAGCATTTT	NA	few	TRBV7-9	TRBJ1-5
CASSDIPRTGTQETQYF	TGTGCCAGCAGTGACATACCACGGACAGGCACCCAAGAGACCCAGTACTTC	TRBD1	NA	TRBV6-1	TRBJ2-5
CASSQDSHQGRETQYF	TGTGCCAGCAGCCAAGATAGTCACCAGGGGAGAGAGACCCAGTACTTC	NA	NA	TRBV14	TRBJ2-5
CASRGQGAHEKLFF	TGTGCCAGCAGAGGACAGGGGGCGCATGAAAAACTGTTTTTT	TRBD1	NA	TRBV5-6	TRBJ1-4
CASSLSGTSGSLYNEQFF	TGTGCCAGCAGCTTATCGGGTACTAGCGGGAGTCTGTACAATGAGCAGTTCTTC	TRBD2	few	TRBV7-6	TRBJ2-1
CASSLESGTAGNTIYF	TGTGCCAGCAGCTTGGAAAGTGGGACAGCTGGAAACACCATATATTTT	TRBD1	NA	TRBV11-3	TRBJ1-3
CASSSPGQGLTGELFF	TGTGCCAGCAGTTCACCGGGACAGGGGCTCACCGGAGAGCTGTTTTTT	TRBD1	NA	TRBV27	TRBJ2-2
CASSLAGGRPTDTQYF	TGTGCCAGCAGTCTAGCGGGAGGGCGGCCCACAGATACGCAGTATTTT	TRBD2	NA	TRBV9	TRBJ2-3
CASSQAGTAIYYGYTF	TGCGCCAGCAGCCAAGCCGGGACAGCTATTTACTATGGCTACACCTTC	TRBD1	NA	TRBV4-1	TRBJ1-2
CASSYGGSGNEQFF	TGTGCCAGCAGTTACGGGGGCTCGGGCAATGAGCAGTTCTTC	NA	NA	TRBV6-6	TRBJ2-1
CASREYGGRNNEQFF	TGTGCCAGCAGGGAGTACGGGGGGCGGAACAATGAGCAGTTCTTC	NA	NA	TRBV13	TRBJ2-1
CASSLTGGSTDTQYF	TGTGCCAGCAGCTTAACTGGCGGGAGTACAGATACGCAGTATTTT	TRBD2	NA	TRBV7-3	TRBJ2-3
CASSLEEELGTEAFF	TGTGCCAGCAGCTTAGAGGAGGAGTTGGGCACTGAAGCTTTCTTT	NA	NA	TRBV7-9	TRBJ1-1
CASSAKPGSLYTGELFF	TGTGCCAGCAGCGCAAAACCCGGGTCACTCTACACCGGGGAGCTGTTTTTT	NA	NA	TRBV9	TRBJ2-2
CASSDPTLAGGRETQYF	TGTGCCAGCAGTGACCCGACACTAGCGGGGGGTCGGGAGACCCAGTACTTC	TRBD2	NA	TRBV2	TRBJ2-5
CASKQGDRPQHF	TGTGCCAGCAAACAGGGCGATCGGCCCCAGCATTTT	NA	NA	TRBV28	TRBJ1-5
CASMSGANTGELFF	TGTGCCAGCATGTCGGGGGCGAACACCGGGGAGCTGTTTTTT	NA	NA	TRBV2	TRBJ2-2
CASSLDSSSYEQYF	TGTGCCAGCAGCTTAGATTCGAGTTCCTACGAGCAGTACTTC	NA	NA	TRBV11-3	TRBJ2-7
CASSFSSYPNTGELFF	TGTGCCAGCAGCTTTTCGAGTTATCCGAACACCGGGGAGCTGTTTTTT	NA	few	TRBV7-8	TRBJ2-2